This T cell receptor beta chain was captured by sequencing in a study of neurological immune-mediated disorders. Whole-study context: A relapsing-remitting course was seen in about 90% of the 34 multiple sclerosis patients and a secondary progressive course in 3. Overall study results and limits: None of the CDR3 amino acid sequences in expanded clones turned up in more than one subject, which points to private repertoires in all groups. Any association between clinical or MRI features and the multiple sclerosis repertoire cluster was absent. One related-CDR3 cluster, identified by phylogenetic grouping, held the repertoires of 18 of 34 multiple sclerosis patients and was a possible signature.

One entry per CDR3 protein results from TCRdb running MiXCR on the 5' RACE reads. The repertoire holds some 60,000 distinct CDR3 sequences, with 3.5% to 4.5% as singletons. CDR3 length: 13 residues. Germline CDR1 and CDR2: SQVTM and ANQGSEA. V lost 3 bases, J lost 7 bases, and 13 bases lay in between. This clonotype was found many times. The antigen is not known. Sequencing was carried out using PBMCs. This clonotype originated in a woman aged 50 to 60 with multiple sclerosis. The rearrangement uses TRBV29-1 and TRBJ1-5, with a tentative D call TRBD1 (5 bases). For the CDR3, the DNA is TGCAGCGTTGAGGGTGATACAGGCCAGCCCCAGCATTTT. This gives the protein CSVEGDTGQPQHF.